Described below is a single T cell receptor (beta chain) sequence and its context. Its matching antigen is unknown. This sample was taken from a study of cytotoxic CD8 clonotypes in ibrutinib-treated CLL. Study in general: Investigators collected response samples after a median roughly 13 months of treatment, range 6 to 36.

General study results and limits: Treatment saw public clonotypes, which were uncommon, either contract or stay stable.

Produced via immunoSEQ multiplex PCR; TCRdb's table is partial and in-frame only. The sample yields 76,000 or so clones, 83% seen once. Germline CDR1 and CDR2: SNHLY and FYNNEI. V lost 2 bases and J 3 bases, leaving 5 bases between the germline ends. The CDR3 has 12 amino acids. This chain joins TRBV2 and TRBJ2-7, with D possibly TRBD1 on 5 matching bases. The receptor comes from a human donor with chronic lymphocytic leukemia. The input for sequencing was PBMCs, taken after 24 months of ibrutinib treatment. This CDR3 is CASSERGYEQYF. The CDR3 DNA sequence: TGTGCCAGCAGTGAAAGGGGCTACGAGCAGTACTTC. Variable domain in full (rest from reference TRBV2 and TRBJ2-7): EPEVTQTPSHQVTQMGQEVILRCVPISNHLYFYWYRQILGQKVEFLVSFYNNEISEKSEIFDDQFSVERPDGSNFTLKIRSTKLEDSAMYFCASSERGYEQYFGPGTRLTVT.